A selection of T cell receptor beta chains follows, all from one sample in a study of T cells after yellow fever vaccination. TCRdb reprocessed the 5' RACE reads via MiXCR and lists one record per CDR3 protein. The data show approximately 300,000 distinct CDR3 sequences, about 11% seen once. The sample here was CD4+ T cells sorted from PBMCs, taken 45 days after the yellow fever booster vaccination. The receptors derive from a man in his late teens or twenties who received the YFV17D yellow fever vaccine. Each CDR3 is given with its conserved first and last residue. D genes are given only for firm matches. Rows may omit the clone size; those that give it use once, few, many or a size class.

many TRBJ2-1 TRBV5-1 - CASSLADYNEQFF TGCGCCAGCAGCTTAGCGGACTACAATGAGCAGTTCTTC
few TRBJ1-2 TRBV4-2 - CASSHHYGYTF TGTGCCAGCAGCCACCACTATGGCTACACCTTC
- TRBJ2-3 TRBV20-1 TRBD1 CSALGGGTDTQYF TGCAGTGCTCTAGGGGGCGGCACAGATACGCAGTATTTT
few TRBJ1-1 TRBV4-3 - CASSQGGQGPEAFF TGCGCCAGCAGCCAAGGGGGGCAGGGCCCTGAAGCTTTCTTT
few TRBJ1-1 TRBV18 - CASSPITAGTEAFF TGTGCCAGCTCACCAATAACGGCGGGGACTGAAGCTTTCTTT
many TRBJ2-1 TRBV7-6 TRBD2 CASTPGGGRYEQFF TGTGCCAGCACACCCGGGGGCGGGAGGTATGAGCAGTTCTTC
- TRBJ2-2 TRBV5-1 - CASSSPDHTGELFF TGCGCCAGCAGCTCCCCCGACCACACCGGGGAGCTGTTTTTT
- TRBJ1-1 TRBV12-3/TRBV12-4 - CASSLRDRNTEAFF TGTGCCAGCAGTTTACGAGACAGGAACACTGAAGCTTTCTTT
few TRBJ2-1 TRBV4-1 - CASSQGIATYNEQFF TGCGCCAGCAGCCAAGGGATAGCTACCTACAATGAGCAGTTCTTC
- TRBJ2-4 TRBV18 TRBD1 CASSPPGQGGIVAKNIQYF TGTGCCAGCTCACCCCCGGGACAGGGGGGGATTGTAGCCAAAAACATTCAGTACTTC
- TRBJ2-2 TRBV11-3 - CASMPWAFRDTGELFF TGTGCCAGCATGCCGTGGGCCTTTCGCGACACCGGGGAGCTGTTTTTT
few TRBJ2-7 TRBV7-2 - CASSLLGIYGYEQYF TGTGCCAGCAGCTTACTAGGAATTTATGGCTACGAGCAGTACTTC
- TRBJ2-3 TRBV6-5 TRBD1 CASSYVGTGASIDTQYF TGTGCCAGCAGTTACGTCGGGACAGGGGCGAGTATAGATACGCAGTATTTT
- TRBJ1-1 TRBV3-1 - CASSLQMSRGAFF TGTGCCAGCAGCCTCCAGATGTCCCGAGGAGCTTTCTTT
few TRBJ1-2 TRBV14 - CASSQVSHVFF TGTGCCAGCAGCCAAGTGTCTCACGTTTTCTTC
few TRBJ1-4 TRBV5-1 TRBD1 CASQERGQTNEKLFF TGCGCCAGCCAGGAGAGGGGACAGACTAATGAAAAACTGTTTTTT
- TRBJ2-1 TRBV11-1 - CASSADNEQFF TGTGCCAGCAGCGCCGACAATGAGCAGTTCTTC
once TRBJ2-1 TRBV9 TRBD2 CASSVESGGYNEQFF TGTGCCAGCAGCGTAGAAAGCGGGGGGTACAATGAGCAGTTCTTC
- TRBJ1-3 TRBV27 - CASRRGGELSGNTIYF TGTGCCAGCAGACGAGGGGGAGAACTCTCTGGAAACACCATATATTTT
few TRBJ2-1 TRBV20-1 - CSAPVPGGPNEQFF TGCAGTGCCCCGGTCCCGGGGGGCCCCAATGAGCAGTTCTTC
- TRBJ2-3 TRBV18 - CASSPQGPPDTQYF TGTGCCAGCTCACCACAGGGGCCGCCAGATACGCAGTATTTT
many TRBJ2-7 TRBV7-2 TRBD1 CASSRSGGDQYF TGTGCCAGCAGCCGTTCAGGGGGCGACCAGTACTTC
few TRBJ2-5 TRBV27 - CASAGGQGTQETQYF TGTGCCAGCGCCGGGGGGCAGGGGACCCAAGAGACCCAGTACTTC
many TRBJ1-1 TRBV20-1 - CSAPWAGNTEAFF TGCAGTGCGCCCTGGGCAGGGAACACTGAAGCTTTCTTT
few TRBJ2-6 TRBV5-6 - CASSLPTGISGANVLTF TGTGCCAGCAGCTTGCCCACAGGAATCTCTGGGGCCAACGTCCTGACTTTC
few TRBJ2-1 TRBV7-3 - CASSLRREDEQFF TGTGCCAGCAGCTTGCGACGTGAGGATGAGCAGTTCTTC
few TRBJ2-3 TRBV7-3 - CASSLTRITDTQYF TGTGCCAGCAGCTTAACCAGAATCACAGATACGCAGTATTTT
few TRBJ2-7 TRBV20-1 TRBD2 CSARDHLAGGLHEQYF TGCAGTGCTAGAGACCACCTAGCGGGGGGGCTCCACGAGCAGTACTTC
- TRBJ2-5 TRBV7-2 - CASTPSAVEETQYF TGTGCCAGCACCCCTAGCGCGGTAGAAGAGACCCAGTACTTC
once TRBJ1-5 TRBV28 TRBD1 CASSLAGQINQPQHF TGTGCCAGCAGTTTGGCGGGACAGATTAATCAGCCCCAGCATTTT
- TRBJ2-1 TRBV7-9 - CASSRRTSSYNEQFF TGTGCCAGCAGCAGACGTACAAGCTCCTACAATGAGCAGTTCTTC
many TRBJ2-3 TRBV11-2 - CASSLGLLGVFFDF TGTGCCAGCAGCTTAGGACTTTTGGGGGTATTTTTTGATTTT
few TRBJ2-6 TRBV5-1 - CASSLSEWEAGANVLTF TGCGCCAGCAGCTTGTCTGAGTGGGAGGCTGGGGCCAACGTCCTGACTTTC
few TRBJ2-1 TRBV20-1 TRBD2 CSAFPLAGYNEQFF TGCAGTGCTTTCCCCCTAGCGGGGTACAATGAGCAGTTCTTC
few TRBJ2-1 TRBV7-3 TRBD1 CASSLGQGVYSEQFF TGTGCCAGCAGCTTGGGACAGGGGGTTTATAGTGAGCAGTTCTTC
few TRBJ1-2 TRBV7-2 TRBD1 CASSFRQGASRSYGYTF TGTGCCAGCAGCTTCCGACAGGGGGCGTCTCGGTCCTATGGCTACACCTTC
few TRBJ1-5 TRBV6-6 - CASGEIGRPQHF TGTGCCAGCGGGGAGATAGGCCGGCCCCAGCATTTT
- TRBJ1-1 TRBV5-1 TRBD1 CASSLVGTGEAFF TGCGCCAGCAGCTTGGTAGGGACAGGAGAAGCTTTCTTT
- TRBJ1-4 TRBV11-2 TRBD1 CASSFSTDRRGEKLFF TGTGCCAGCAGCTTTAGTACGGACAGGAGGGGTGAAAAACTGTTTTTT
few TRBJ1-1 TRBV30 - CAWRRGPNTEAFF TGTGCCTGGAGGAGGGGACCGAACACTGAAGCTTTCTTT
few TRBJ1-1 TRBV10-3 - CATDGNTEAFF TGTGCCACGGACGGGAACACTGAAGCTTTCTTT
- TRBJ1-1 TRBV5-1 TRBD1 CASSLDRENTEAFF TGCGCCAGCAGCCTTGACAGGGAAAACACTGAAGCTTTCTTT
- TRBJ1-2 TRBV4-3 - CASSQDGTFYGYTF TGCGCCAGCAGCCAAGATGGAACCTTCTATGGCTACACCTTC
few TRBJ2-1 TRBV5-1 TRBD2 CASSARGLYNEQFF TGCGCCAGCAGCGCGCGGGGACTATACAATGAGCAGTTCTTC
- TRBJ1-2 TRBV20-1 - CSARDHVGAMGYTF TGCAGTGCTAGAGATCATGTTGGGGCGATGGGCTACACCTTC
- TRBJ1-2 TRBV18 - CASSPDRDDYGYTF TGTGCCAGCTCACCCGACCGGGACGACTATGGCTACACCTTC
- TRBJ2-7 TRBV6-1 TRBD1 CASTTGDSLTYEQYF TGTGCCAGCACTACCGGGGACAGTTTGACCTACGAGCAGTACTTC
few TRBJ2-3 TRBV7-2 TRBD2 CASSPGLAGARVDTQYF TGTGCCAGCAGCCCAGGACTAGCGGGGGCCCGGGTAGATACGCAGTATTTT
few TRBJ1-6 TRBV12-3/TRBV12-4 - CASNTQGLGSPLHF TGTGCCAGCAATACACAGGGATTAGGATCACCCCTCCACTTT
- TRBJ2-1 TRBV2 - CASSPDLAREQFF TGTGCCAGCAGTCCGGACCTGGCCAGAGAGCAGTTCTTC
many TRBJ1-4 TRBV4-3 - CASSYGRSNEKLFF TGCGCCAGCAGCTACGGACGGAGTAATGAAAAACTGTTTTTT
- TRBJ2-3 TRBV4-1 TRBD2 CASSHLGRGVTDTQYF TGCGCCAGCAGCCACCTGGGGCGGGGGGTAACAGATACGCAGTATTTT